The source of this T cell receptor beta chain is a study of patients and donors after allogeneic stem cell transplantation (dated by TCRdb to 2020 to 2021). The method behind the library was RT-PCR. Sequencing used a NextSeq 550. Using fastp trimming at Q25 and MiXCR clonotype assembly, TCRdb reanalyzed the public sequencing data and kept in-frame beta chains. Identical CDR3 proteins give one entry, which carries the most common genes and DNA. This sample holds about a million distinct CDR3 sequences; more than 15% were observed only once. Of the sample, around 6% falls within the top ten clones. V is clipped by 5 bases and J by 3 bases, and the sequence between their germline boundaries is 19 bases long. The CDR3 has 17 amino acids, counting the end cysteine and phenylalanine. Only the CDR3 portion is preserved as DNA: 51 bases, with reading frame beginning at the first base. Notes on this clonotype: Its antigen is currently not known. No quality values exist for individual bases; no much larger clone is one base distant.

Sequenced sample: blood, either unsorted or a sorted T cell fraction (not recorded which). Recombination connected TRBV12-3 or TRBV12-4 to TRBJ1-4; a tentative D match to TRBD1 spans 5 bases. The origin of this receptor is a human donor who was either an allogeneic HSCT recipient or a stem cell or donor lymphocyte infusion donor (not recorded which). It is not recorded whose cells these are; they may come from a transplant donor. The CDR3 here reads CASSSPLNAGANEKLFF. The nucleotide sequence reads as follows: TGTGCCAGCAGTAGTCCTTTGAATGCGGGGGCTAATGAAAAACTGTTTTTT.